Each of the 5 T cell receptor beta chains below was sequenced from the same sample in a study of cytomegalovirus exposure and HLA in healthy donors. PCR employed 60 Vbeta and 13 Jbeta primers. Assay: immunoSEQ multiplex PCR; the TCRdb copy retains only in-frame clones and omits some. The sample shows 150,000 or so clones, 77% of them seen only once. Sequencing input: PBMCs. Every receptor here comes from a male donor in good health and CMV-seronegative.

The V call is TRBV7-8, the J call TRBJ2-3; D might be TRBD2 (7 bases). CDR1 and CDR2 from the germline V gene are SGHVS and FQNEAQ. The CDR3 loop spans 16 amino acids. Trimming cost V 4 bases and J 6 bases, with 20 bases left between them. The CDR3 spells CASSSRTRGVWDTQYF. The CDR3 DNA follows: TGTGCCAGCAGCTCCAGGACTAGGGGGGTCTGGGATACGCAGTATTTT.

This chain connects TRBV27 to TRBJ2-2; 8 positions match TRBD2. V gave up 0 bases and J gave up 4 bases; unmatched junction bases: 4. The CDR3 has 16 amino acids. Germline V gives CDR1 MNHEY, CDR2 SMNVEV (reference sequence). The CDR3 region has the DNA TGTGCCAGCAGTTTATCGAGCGGGAGAGCCACCGGGGAGCTGTTTTTT. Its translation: CASSLSSGRATGELFF.

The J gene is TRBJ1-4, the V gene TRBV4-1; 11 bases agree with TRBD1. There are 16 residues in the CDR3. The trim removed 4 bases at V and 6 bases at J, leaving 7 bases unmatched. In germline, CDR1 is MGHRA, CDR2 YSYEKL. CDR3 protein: CASSPGTGGIYEKLFF. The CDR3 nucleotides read TGCGCCAGCAGCCCCGGGACAGGGGGTATATATGAAAAACTGTTTTTT.

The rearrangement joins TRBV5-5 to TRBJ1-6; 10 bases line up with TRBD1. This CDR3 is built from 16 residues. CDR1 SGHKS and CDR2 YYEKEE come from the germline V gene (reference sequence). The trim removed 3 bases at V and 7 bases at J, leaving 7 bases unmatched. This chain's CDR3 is CASSSGTGVKNSPLHF. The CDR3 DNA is TGTGCCAGCAGCTCAGGGACAGGGGTAAAAAATTCACCCCTCCACTTT.

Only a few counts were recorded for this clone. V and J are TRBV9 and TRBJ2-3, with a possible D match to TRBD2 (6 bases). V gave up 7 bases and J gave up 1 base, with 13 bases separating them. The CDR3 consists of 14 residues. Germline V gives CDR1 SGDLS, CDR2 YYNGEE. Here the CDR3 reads CASGGSGGTDTQYF. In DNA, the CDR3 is TGTGCCAGCGGAGGTAGCGGAGGCACAGATACGCAGTATTTT. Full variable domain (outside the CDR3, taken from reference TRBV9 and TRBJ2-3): DSGVTQTPKHLITATGQRVTLRCSPRSGDLSVYWYQQSLDQGLQFLIQYYNGEERAKGNILERFSAQQFPDLHSELNLSSLELGDSALYFCASGGSGGTDTQYFGPGTRLTVL.